The entry below describes one TCR beta chain. What it binds is not known. This sample stems from a study of T-cell memory formation after mild COVID-19. Broader study findings: Specificity for SARS-CoV-2 was not confirmed among the second-wave clones peaking on day 37.

V was pared by 5 bases and J by 5 bases, with 9 bases of the junction left unmatched. The CDR3 runs 15 residues. TCRdb ran MiXCR on the 5' RACE reads and lists one entry per CDR3 protein. The sample yields over 120,000 distinct CDR3 sequences, under 30% seen once. The rearrangement uses TRBV7-1 and TRBJ2-5; 9 nucleotides agree with TRBD1. TRBV7-1 is an ORF; its function is uncertain. The sample taken for sequencing was PBMCs or a T cell subset sorted from them (not recorded which). The clonotype originates from an adult woman who had mild COVID-19 (a few samples of this study predate the infection). Cell type and time point are not known. The CDR3 DNA follows: TGTGCCAGCAGCCCTGCGGACAGGGGCGTGGAGACCCAGTACTTC. Translating gives CASSPADRGVETQYF.